The clone carrying this TCR beta chain was found once. Its antigen is still unknown. Flow cytometry was used to check the purity of CD4+ and CD8+ cells, which had been isolated by positive magnetic bead selection. Repertoires were generated with immunoSEQ multiplex PCR, while TCRdb's copy carries only in-frame clones and drops some. Among 7,000 to 9,500 clones listed, 75% to 85% were seen once. These data are taken from a study of somatic mutations in cytotoxic T cells in rheumatoid arthritis. The study, taken as a whole, reports: An increase in CD8+ clonality with age was seen in rheumatoid arthritis patients but not in healthy controls.

The length of the CDR3 is 15 residues. Germline V gene sequence: CDR1 LNHNV, CDR2 YYDKDF (reference sequence). The V segment lost 4 bases and the J segment 3 bases; nucleotides outside the gene matches: 4. J is TRBJ1-2 and V is TRBV15, with 11 bases matching TRBD1. What was sequenced was CD8+ T cells sorted from blood. The sequence came from an adult with rheumatoid arthritis. The CDR3 region is CATSIWTGGDYGYTF. In nucleotides, the CDR3 is TGTGCCACCAGCATTTGGACAGGGGGCGACTATGGCTACACCTTC. Based on the CDR3 plus reference TRBV15 and TRBJ1-2, the full variable domain is DAMVIQNPRYQVTQFGKPVTLSCSQTLNHNVMYWYQQKSSQAPKLLFHYYDKDFNNEADTPDNFQSRRPNTSFCFLDIRSPGLGDTAMYLCATSIWTGGDYGYTFGSGTRLTVV.